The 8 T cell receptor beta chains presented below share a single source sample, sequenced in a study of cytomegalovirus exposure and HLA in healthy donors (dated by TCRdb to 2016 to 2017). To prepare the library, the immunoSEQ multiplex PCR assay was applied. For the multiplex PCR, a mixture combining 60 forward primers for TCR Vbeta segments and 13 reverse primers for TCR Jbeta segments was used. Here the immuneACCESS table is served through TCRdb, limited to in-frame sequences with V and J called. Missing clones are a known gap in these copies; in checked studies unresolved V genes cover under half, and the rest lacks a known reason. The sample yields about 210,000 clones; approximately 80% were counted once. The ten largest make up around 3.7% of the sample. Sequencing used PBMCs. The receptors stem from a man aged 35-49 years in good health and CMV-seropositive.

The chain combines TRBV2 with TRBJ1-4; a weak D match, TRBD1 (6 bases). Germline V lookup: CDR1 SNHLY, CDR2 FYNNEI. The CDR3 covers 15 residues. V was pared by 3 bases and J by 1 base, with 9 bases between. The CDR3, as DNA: TGTGCCAGCAGTGACCGAGGGGGAACTAATGAAAAACTGTTTTTT. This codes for CASSDRGGTNEKLFF.

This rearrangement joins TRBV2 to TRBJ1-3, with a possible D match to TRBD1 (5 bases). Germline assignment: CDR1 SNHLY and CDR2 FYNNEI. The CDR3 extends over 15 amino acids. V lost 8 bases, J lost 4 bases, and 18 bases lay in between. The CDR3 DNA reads TGTGCCAGCGGACCGGGACTCGAGGGGGGAAACACCATATATTTT. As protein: CASGPGLEGGNTIYF.

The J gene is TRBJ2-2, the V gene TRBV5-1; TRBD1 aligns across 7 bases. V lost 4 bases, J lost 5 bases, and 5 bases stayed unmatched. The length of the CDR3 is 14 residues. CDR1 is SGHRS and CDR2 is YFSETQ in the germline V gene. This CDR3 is CASSLTGQTGELFF. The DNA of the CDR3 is TGCGCCAGCAGCCTGACAGGGCAGACCGGGGAGCTGTTTTTT.

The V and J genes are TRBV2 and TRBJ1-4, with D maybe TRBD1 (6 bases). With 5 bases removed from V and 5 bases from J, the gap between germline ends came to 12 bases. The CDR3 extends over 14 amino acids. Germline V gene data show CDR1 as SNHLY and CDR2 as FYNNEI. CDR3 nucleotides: TGTGCCAGCAGTCCCGACAGGAACAATGAAAAACTGTTTTTT. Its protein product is CASSPDRNNEKLFF.

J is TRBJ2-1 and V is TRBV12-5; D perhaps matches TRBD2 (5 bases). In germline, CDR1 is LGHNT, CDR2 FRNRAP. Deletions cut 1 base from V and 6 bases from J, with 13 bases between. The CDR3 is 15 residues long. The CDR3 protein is CASGLGETIGNEQFF. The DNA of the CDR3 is TGTGCTAGTGGTTTGGGAGAGACTATCGGCAATGAGCAGTTCTTC. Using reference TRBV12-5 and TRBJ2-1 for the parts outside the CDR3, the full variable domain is DARVTQTPRHKVTEMGQEVTMRCQPILGHNTVFWYRQTMMQGLELLAYFRNRAPLDDSGMPKDRFSAEMPDATLATLKIQPSEPRDSAVYFCASGLGETIGNEQFFGPGTRLTVL.

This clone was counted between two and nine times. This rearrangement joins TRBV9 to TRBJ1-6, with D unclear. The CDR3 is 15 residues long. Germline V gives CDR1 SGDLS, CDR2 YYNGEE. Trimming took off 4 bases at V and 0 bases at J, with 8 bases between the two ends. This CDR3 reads CASSPVPSYNSPLHF. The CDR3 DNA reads TGTGCCAGCAGCCCCGTTCCCTCCTATAATTCACCCCTCCACTTT.

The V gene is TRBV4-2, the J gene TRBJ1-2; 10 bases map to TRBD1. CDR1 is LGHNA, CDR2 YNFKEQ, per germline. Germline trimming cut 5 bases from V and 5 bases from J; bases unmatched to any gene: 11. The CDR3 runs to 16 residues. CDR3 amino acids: CASSLGQGQPLYGYTF. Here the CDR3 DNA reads TGTGCCAGCAGCTTGGGACAGGGGCAACCTCTTTATGGCTACACCTTC.

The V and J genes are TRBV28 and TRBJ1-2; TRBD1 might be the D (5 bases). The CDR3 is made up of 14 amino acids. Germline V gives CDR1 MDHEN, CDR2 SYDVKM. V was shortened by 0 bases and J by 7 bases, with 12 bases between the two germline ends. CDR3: CASSLWSGGFGYTF. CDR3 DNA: TGTGCCAGCAGTTTATGGTCGGGGGGGTTTGGCTACACCTTC.